The TCR beta chain described here comes from a study of CD8+CD57+ T cells in acquired aplastic anemia listed by TCRdb under 2018. Regarding the complete study: On average, sorted CD4+ and CD8+ cells yielded approximately 3 ug of extracted DNA, with a range of roughly 0.18 to 27.4 ug. CD8+CD57+ expansion was defined as frequency above the mean frequency observed in healthy subjects. What the study reported, not specific to this receptor: Although 25 to 30 CD8+ CDR3 sequences were shared by patients and controls, these sequences appeared highly expressed in patients and within the immunodominant clones of patients. Patients and healthy controls showed no significant difference in CD8+ Simpson's diversity (P=0.060).

Expansion of CD8+CD57+ cells had been shown by flow cytometry in the patients chosen for sequencing. Every patient had a diagnosis of severe acquired aplastic anemia based on International Study of Aplastic Anemia and Agranulocytosis and Camitta criteria. No patient had received any therapy when blood was sampled. TCR repertoires of sorted CD4+ and CD8+ blood T cells from severe aplastic anemia patients and healthy subjects were deep-sequenced in the study. In the USA, patient enrollment took place under clinicaltrials.gov protocols 00001620, 01623167, 00001397, 00071045, 00081523 and 00961064. Ficoll-Paque density gradient centrifugation was used to isolate peripheral blood mononuclear cells. CD4+ and CD8+ T cells were sorted by FACS or magnetic beads before DNA extraction. As encoded in the germline V gene, CDR1 is SGHRS while CDR2 is YFSETQ. Its CDR3 holds 16 amino acids, cysteine through phenylalanine. The CDR3 DNA has 48 bases and is translated from base 1. V trim: 3 bases; J trim: 1 base; unmatched bases: 4.

Genomic DNA was used as template for profiling of TCR beta VDJ combinations and CDR3 sequences. TCR repertoire sequencing was run on an Illumina HiSeq 2000. The authors' analysis ran thus. Repertoire assessment relied on Simpson's diversity index, CDR3 size and DJ length profiles, and TRBV/TRBJ rearrangement plots. The most abundant DNA sequence in the deep sequencing data was taken as the immunodominant clone. CDR3 amino acid sequences were screened for sharing across subjects and compared with published repertoires and the VDJdb database. TCRdb trimmed the raw reads at Q25, called clones with MiXCR and kept productive beta chains. Each CDR3 protein gets just one entry, which takes the most common genes and DNA from the rows behind it. The V and J calls and clone size come from TCRdb's table, not from the authors' own analysis. Present in this sample are hundreds of thousands of distinct CDR3 sequences, over 25% of which were seen just once. The ten most abundant clones make up roughly 0.89% of the sample.

Only one count was recorded for this clonotype. The specificity of this receptor is unknown. No base quality values were provided; no much bigger clone lies one nucleotide off. A read on its own is weak evidence. Sequenced material: sorted CD4+, CD8+, or CD8+CD57+ T cells (not recorded which) from PBMCs. Recombination joined TRBV5-1 with TRBJ2-7; 13 bases in the middle match TRBD2. This clonotype was sampled from a human donor with aplastic anemia. The nucleotides are TGCGCCAGCAGCTCACGGACTAGCGGGAGTTCCTACGAGCAGTACTTC. Translated, it gives CASSSRTSGSSYEQYF.